What follows is one T cell receptor beta chain and its context. The antigen is not known. Here immunoSEQ multiplex PCR was the method, and the copy in TCRdb shows in-frame clones only, minus some. Found here are about 110,000 clones, roughly nine tenths of them singletons; the top ten hold approximately 4.7%. This sample is part of a study of T cell responses to AZD1222 COVID-19 vaccine. About the study: Samples with a second dose at about 4 or about 12 weeks were pooled together.

CDR3 length equals 15 residues. V was trimmed by 2 bases and J by 0 bases, leaving 8 bases between them. Germline V gene sequence: CDR1 KGHDR, CDR2 SFDVKD. Study conclusions and caveats: Donors were mostly white British, more females; clonal diversity possibly underestimated.

The sample here was peripheral blood, taken on day 0 of AZD1222 vaccination. The TCR sequence derives from an adult in good health. The genes are TRBV24-1 and TRBJ2-3; D tentatively fits TRBD1 or TRBD2 (5 bases each). The CDR3, as DNA: TGTGCCACCAGTGATTCATGGGGGAGCACAGATACGCAGTATTTT. It is translated as CATSDSWGSTDTQYF.